The clone carrying this TCR beta chain has a count of ten or more. The target antigen is unknown. TCRdb passed the 5' RACE reads through MiXCR, listing each CDR3 protein once. The data hold nearly 110,000 distinct CDR3 sequences, with roughly 11% observed a single time. V lost 6 bases and J 5 bases, leaving 12 bases between the germline ends. This CDR3 comprises 13 residues. Per germline, CDR1 MDHEN and CDR2 SYDVKM. The sample is drawn from a study of early T cells in non-severe SARS-CoV-2 infection. Overall study findings and caveats: Anti-spike CD8 responses were favored in VDJdb matching, and private and CD4 specificities were missed.

Sample: whole blood. The clonotype comes from an adult who was a healthcare worker with PCR-confirmed SARS-CoV-2 infection or an uninfected control (not recorded which). This chain uses TRBV28 with TRBJ2-3; D is uncertain. The CDR3 protein is CASSPPWGDTQYF. CDR3 coding DNA: TGTGCCAGCAGCCCCCCCTGGGGAGATACGCAGTATTTT.